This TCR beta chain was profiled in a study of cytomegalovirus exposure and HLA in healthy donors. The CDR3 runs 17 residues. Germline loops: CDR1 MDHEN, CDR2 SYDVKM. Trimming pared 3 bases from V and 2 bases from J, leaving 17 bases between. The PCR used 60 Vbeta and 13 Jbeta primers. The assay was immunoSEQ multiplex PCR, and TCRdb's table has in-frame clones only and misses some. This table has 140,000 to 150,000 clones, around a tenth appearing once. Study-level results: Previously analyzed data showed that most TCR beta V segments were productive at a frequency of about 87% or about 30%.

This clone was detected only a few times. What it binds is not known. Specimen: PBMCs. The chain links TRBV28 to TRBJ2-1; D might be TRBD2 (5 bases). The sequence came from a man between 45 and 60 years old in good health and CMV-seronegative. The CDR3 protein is CASSFTFASGAYNEQFF. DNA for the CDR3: TGTGCCAGCAGTTTTACTTTCGCGAGCGGAGCCTACAATGAGCAGTTCTTC.